This TCR beta chain stems from a study of blood T cell repertoires in COVID-19 (dated by TCRdb to about 2020). About the investigation overall: Collaborator samples came from the United States, Italy and Spain and covered acute and convalescent phases of COVID-19. Subjects who had been exposed to COVID-19, were actively infected with it, or had recovered from it provided the deeply sampled blood TCRbeta repertoires that made up the dataset. Nearly every sample came with metadata listing a de-identified subject ID, COVID-19 status, age in years and sex. The prospective study material was composed of cDNA or gDNA derived from T cells, B-cell-depleted T cells, or PBMCs. The repertoires were made available in a free public database intended to serve as a resource for research on the immune response to SARS-CoV-2. Where HLA class I and class II types were available, the types were taken from metadata supplied by the sample provider, not from assay-based typing. The samples were drawn from two sources: the first 160 participants of the ongoing ImmuneRACE study, and over 1,000 subjects contributed by 6 global collaborators. The full study reports these points: The amount of clinical and demographic metadata varied by source and participant and was provided uncurated.

On this clone: It has no known antigen specificity. Per-nucleotide qualities are absent, and no much larger clonotype sits a single base away.

CDR1 and CDR2 (SGHRS, YFSETQ) derive from the germline V gene. V and J lose 4 bases and 1 base, and a span of 15 bases separates them. From the cysteine up to the phenylalanine, the CDR3 has a length of 17 residues. The DNA shown is the 51-base CDR3, in frame from base 1. Whole blood was collected in K2EDTA tubes by collaborating institutions according to the institutions' own protocols. Collaborator samples were shipped for TCRbeta analysis as frozen whole blood, isolated PBMCs, or DNA extracted from either sample type. TCRbeta CDR3 regions were amplified from genomic DNA using the immunoSEQ Assay, a bias-controlled multiplex PCR. The paper's data handling went like this. Nucleated cell counts per sample were estimated from amplification of reference gene primers within the assay. Sequence reads were collapsed and filtered to measure the absolute abundance of every unique TCRbeta CDR3 rearrangement. For each sample, productive Simpson clonality was calculated as the square root of Simpson's diversity index over productive rearrangements. The table comes from immuneACCESS by way of TCRdb, which keeps in-frame sequences with V and J called. Part of the clones is missing from these tables; in studies checked, under half for an unresolved V gene and the rest for unknown reasons. The D gene and trimming were derived from the DNA, and the V and J assignments and clone size from that table. This sample is represented by around 180,000 clones; approximately 83% of them were singletons. Together, the top ten hold approximately 9.9% of the sample.

The source material was peripheral blood. The chain links TRBV5-1 with TRBJ1-6; D gene: possibly TRBD1, on 6 matching bases. The TCR was taken from a human donor with active or convalescent COVID-19. The donor label of this sample is uncertain. Read as DNA, the sequence is TGCGCCAGCAGCACCCTCCCACAGGGATCCTATAATTCACCCCTCCACTTT. Translated, it reads CASSTLPQGSYNSPLHF.